The 20 T cell receptor beta chains listed next were all sequenced from one sample in a study of Tregs in tolerant kidney transplant recipients. Here immunoSEQ multiplex PCR was the method, and the copy in TCRdb shows in-frame clones only, minus some. This sample yields 80,000 to 90,000 clones, of which approximately 90% are seen a single time; 4.5% to 5% belongs to the top ten. Material for sequencing was CD8+ T cells from blood. The origin of the receptors is a human donor in good health.

The chain uses TRBV28 and TRBJ2-1; TRBD2 matches 7 bases. The trim removed 5 bases at V and 5 bases at J, leaving 15 bases unmatched. The CDR3 extends over 17 amino acids. CDR1 and CDR2 from the germline V gene are MDHEN and SYDVKM. Here the CDR3 DNA reads TGTGCCAGCAGTGCGAGGGAGGGTCGGAGGGCCGACAATGAGCAGTTCTTC. This codes for CASSAREGRRADNEQFF.

The gene calls are TRBV15 and TRBJ2-1; D is undetermined. The V gene lost 2 bases and the J gene lost 4 bases, with 6 bases spanning the gap. Germline CDR1 and CDR2: LNHNV and YYDKDF (reference sequence). This CDR3 region has 13 residues. DNA for the CDR3: TGTGCCACCAGCAGAATACTTTACAATGAGCAGTTCTTC. It yields the protein CATSRILYNEQFF.

The chain links TRBV5-6 to TRBJ2-7; either TRBD1 or TRBD2 may supply D (6 bases each). V lost 0 bases to trimming and J lost 1 base, with 11 bases between them. There are 15 residues in the CDR3. Looked up from germline, CDR1 is SGHDT and CDR2 is YYEEEE. CDR3 coding DNA: TGTGCCAGCAGCTTGGCCTGGAGGGGGTCCTACGAGCAGTACTTC. Residues: CASSLAWRGSYEQYF.

V is TRBV30 and J is TRBJ2-7, with TRBD2 matching over 10 bases. In germline, CDR1 is GTSNPN, CDR2 SVGIG (reference sequence). The CDR3 is 14 amino acids. The V gene end was trimmed by 3 bases and the J gene end by 4 bases; junction bases not matched to a gene: 6. The CDR3 spells CAWREAGGGYEQYF. DNA of the CDR3: TGTGCCTGGAGGGAAGCGGGAGGGGGGTACGAGCAGTACTTC.

This chain connects TRBV4-2 to TRBJ1-4; D is unresolved. Per germline, CDR1 LGHNA and CDR2 YNFKEQ. V lost 4 bases and J lost 0, with 18 bases in between. There are 18 residues in the CDR3. The DNA for the CDR3 is TGTGCCAGCAGCCCCCCTTCCCGGGAGACTCCAACTAATGAAAAACTGTTTTTT. It encodes CASSPPSRETPTNEKLFF.

The V and J genes are TRBV11-2 and TRBJ2-7; no clear D gene. This CDR3 contains 13 residues. In germline, CDR1 is SGHAT, CDR2 FQNNGV. V lost 1 base, J lost 4 bases, and 8 bases lay in between. Written as DNA, the CDR3 is TGTGCCAGCAGCTTAGGAACACCATACGAGCAGTACTTC. It yields the protein CASSLGTPYEQYF.

The chain recombines TRBV19 with TRBJ2-1; 10 bases are shared with TRBD2. There are 18 residues in the CDR3. After removal of 5 bases from V and 0 bases from J, the junction contained 10 bases not matched to a gene. In germline, CDR1 is LNHDA, CDR2 SQIVND (reference sequence). The CDR3: CASSWRLAGARSYNEQFF. For the CDR3, the DNA is TGTGCCAGTAGTTGGCGTCTAGCGGGGGCCCGCTCCTACAATGAGCAGTTCTTC.

This sequence joins TRBV15 and TRBJ2-7; D not resolved. This CDR3 has 14 residues. V shed 1 base and J shed 2 bases, with 9 bases lying between them. The germline CDR1 and CDR2 sequences are LNHNV and YYDKDF (reference sequence). CDR3 in DNA: TGTGCCACCAGCAGAGGTTCAGAGGCCTACGAGCAGTACTTC. Translation: CATSRGSEAYEQYF.

V and J are TRBV7-9 and TRBJ1-5; 7 nucleotides match TRBD1. J gave up 3 bases and V 0 bases, and 5 bases lay outside the gene matches. Germline CDR1 is SEHNR and CDR2 is FQNEAQ (reference sequence). The CDR3 length is 16 residues. DNA of the CDR3: TGTGCCAGCAGCTTAGCGGCAGGGGGTAACAATCAGCCCCAGCATTTT. Residues: CASSLAAGGNNQPQHF.

Points on this clone: A junction boundary mismatches the germline segment, possibly from a read error. CDR3: CASSLGEGWETQYF. DNA for the CDR3: TGTGCTAGCAGCTTAGGGGAGGGGTGGGAGACCCAGTACTTC. The chain carries TRBV7-7 and TRBJ2-5, with TRBD2 identical over 7 bases. The germline gives CDR1 SSHAT, CDR2 FNYEAQ (reference sequence). This CDR3 comprises 14 residues. The variable domain in full, completed from reference TRBV7-7 and TRBJ2-5, reads GAGVSQSPRYKVTKRGQDVTLRCDPISSHATLYWYQQALGQGPEFLTYFNYEAQPDKSGLPSDRFSAERPEGSISTLTIQRTEQRDSAMYRCASSLGEGWETQYFGPGTRLLVL.

The chain uses TRBV20-1 and TRBJ1-5, with TRBD1 as a possible D gene (5 bases). Per germline, CDR1 DFQATT and CDR2 SNEGSKA (reference sequence). This CDR3 is 11 amino acids long. V was clipped by 6 bases and J by 10 bases, with 13 bases between them. This chain's CDR3 is CSARDSHPQHF. DNA of the CDR3: TGCAGTGCCCGAGACAGTCATCCCCAGCATTTT.

This chain uses TRBV4-1 with TRBJ2-1; 16 nucleotides match TRBD2. Germline values: CDR1 MGHRA, CDR2 YSYEKL. V gave up 3 bases and J gave up 1 base; unmatched junction bases: 6. The CDR3 is made up of 19 amino acids. CDR3 in amino acids: CASSHPGLAGGSSYNEQFF. In DNA, the CDR3 is TGCGCCAGCAGCCATCCGGGACTAGCGGGAGGGTCTTCCTACAATGAGCAGTTCTTC.

The chain uses TRBV4-1 and TRBJ1-5; possibly TRBD1 for D (5 bases). The CDR3 covers 14 residues. V was pared by 4 bases and J by 6 bases, with 13 bases between. Germline values: CDR1 MGHRA, CDR2 YSYEKL. Here the CDR3 reads CASSLTGVGQPQHF. The CDR3 DNA follows: TGCGCCAGCAGCCTGACGGGGGTCGGTCAGCCCCAGCATTTT.

The gene calls are TRBV4-1 and TRBJ2-2; 7 bases are a match to TRBD2. With 1 base clipped from V and 1 base from J, the junction kept 6 bases outside the gene matches. Germline CDR1 reads MGHRA; CDR2 reads YSYEKL. The CDR3 has 17 residues. In DNA form, the CDR3 reads TGCGCCAGCAGCCAAGCCGGGGCTAGCGGGAACACCGGGGAGCTGTTTTTT. Translation: CASSQAGASGNTGELFF.

The chain combines TRBV27 with TRBJ1-6, with TRBD1 as a possible D gene (5 bases). The germline gives CDR1 MNHEY, CDR2 SMNVEV (reference sequence). This CDR3 spans 12 amino acids. Trimming took 0 bases from V and 13 from J, leaving 7 bases between them. The CDR3 sequence is CASSLSGGPLHF. CDR3 sequence (DNA): TGTGCCAGCAGTTTATCGGGGGGGCCCCTCCACTTT.

The rearrangement links TRBV6-5 to TRBJ2-7, with D possibly being TRBD1 (5 bases). This CDR3 spans 14 amino acids. The germline V and J ends were trimmed by 0 bases and 2 bases, with 8 bases remaining between them. CDR1 is MNHEY and CDR2 is SVGAGI in the germline V gene. This CDR3 reads CASSYSAGTYEQYF. In DNA, the CDR3 is TGTGCCAGCAGTTACTCCGCAGGGACCTACGAGCAGTACTTC.

The chain carries TRBV9 and TRBJ1-6; D gene ambiguous. The germline CDR1 and CDR2 sequences are SGDLS and YYNGEE. This CDR3 spans 12 amino acids. V was cut by 4 bases and J by 8 bases, with 7 bases left in between. The CDR3 sequence: CASSKGDSPLHF. DNA of the CDR3: TGTGCCAGCAGCAAAGGAGATTCACCCCTCCACTTT.

This clone was seen just once. The genes are TRBV27 and TRBJ2-2, with D maybe TRBD1 (6 bases). The CDR3 runs to 15 residues. V shed 3 bases and J shed 0 bases, with 8 bases lying between them. Germline V gene sequence: CDR1 MNHEY, CDR2 SMNVEV (reference sequence). CDR3 residues: CASSFGTTNTGELFF. CDR3 DNA sequence: TGTGCCAGCAGTTTCGGGACAACGAACACCGGGGAGCTGTTTTTT.

This chain links TRBV9 with TRBJ1-2; D perhaps matches TRBD1 (5 bases). The CDR3 covers 13 residues. The V end lost 0 bases, the J end lost 3 bases, and 6 bases lay between the germline ends. Germline lookup yields CDR1 SGDLS and CDR2 YYNGEE. The CDR3 region is CASSVGGDYGYTF. The CDR3 DNA is TGTGCCAGCAGCGTAGGGGGGGACTATGGCTACACCTTC.

The chain has TRBV11-2 and TRBJ1-1; tentative D call: TRBD1 (6 bases). From germline, CDR1 is SGHAT and CDR2 FQNNGV. The CDR3 consists of 16 residues. Deletions cut 5 bases from V and 5 bases from J, with 21 bases between. The CDR3 sequence: CASSAWAGEGKTEAFF. The CDR3, as DNA: TGTGCCAGCAGCGCCTGGGCAGGGGAGGGGAAGACTGAAGCTTTCTTT.